Presented here are 26 T cell receptor beta chains from one specimen sequenced in a study of OX40 agonist ivuxolimab in advanced cancers. Profiled with immunoSEQ multiplex PCR; TCRdb holds only in-frame clones, not every one. The sample has 55,000 to 70,000 clones; around nine tenths are singletons. The source was CD4+ or CD8+ T cells sorted from blood, collected in a trial of the OX40 agonist ivuxolimab. The origin of the receptors is an adult with an advanced solid tumor such as melanoma, head and neck, liver or kidney cancer.

The genes are TRBV4-3 and TRBJ2-1; a weak D match, TRBD2 (6 bases). The CDR3 extends over 19 amino acids. V shed 0 bases and J shed 6 bases, with 24 bases lying between them. Per the germline V gene, CDR1 is LGHNA and CDR2 is YSLEER. The chain's CDR3 is CASSQESSGGTRYFNEQFF. DNA of the CDR3: TGCGCCAGCAGCCAAGAAAGTTCCGGAGGGACTCGCTATTTCAATGAGCAGTTCTTC.

V is TRBV4-1 and J is TRBJ2-1, with D unclear. The V end was cut by 0 bases, the J end by 11 bases, with 11 bases between. CDR3 length: 13 residues. In germline, CDR1 is MGHRA, CDR2 YSYEKL. In nucleotides, the CDR3 is TGCGCCAGCAGCCAAGACCGATGGGCCCAGCAGTTCTTC. Its protein is CASSQDRWAQQFF.

The chain links TRBV4-1 to TRBJ2-1; D is unresolved. This CDR3 contains 15 residues. The ends were cut back, 2 bases at V and 2 bases at J, with 10 bases in the middle. Germline assignment: CDR1 MGHRA and CDR2 YSYEKL. The CDR3 loop reads CASSQSERTYNEQFF. DNA of the CDR3: TGCGCCAGCAGCCAATCAGAGCGAACCTACAATGAGCAGTTCTTC.

This clone has just a few counts. The CDR3 bases are TGTGCCAGCAGCTTGGAGACAGGGAATCAGCCCCAGCATTTT. It is translated as CASSLETGNQPQHF. This chain links TRBV5-4 with TRBJ1-5; 7 nucleotides align to TRBD1. V lost 0 bases to trimming and J lost 4 bases; unmatched junction nucleotides: 1. CDR1 SGHNT and CDR2 YYREEE come from the germline V gene (reference sequence). The CDR3 covers 14 residues. Complete variable domain (other parts from reference TRBV5-4 and TRBJ1-5): ETGVTQSPTHLIKTRGQQVTLRCSSQSGHNTVSWYQQALGQGPQFIFQYYREEENGRGNFPPRFSGLQFPNYSSELNVNALELDDSALYLCASSLETGNQPQHFGDGTRLSIL.

This clone appeared a single time. The CDR3: CASSIDPGVGTEAFF. The CDR3 region has the DNA TGTGCCAGTAGTATAGATCCGGGGGTAGGCACTGAAGCTTTCTTT. The chain combines TRBV19 with TRBJ1-1; D is perhaps TRBD1 (5 bases). Germline V gene lookup returns CDR1 LNHDA and CDR2 SQIVND (reference sequence). The CDR3 extends over 15 amino acids. The ends were cut back, 0 bases at V and 4 bases at J, with 12 bases in the middle.

In its sample, this clone was seen a few times. A junction boundary mismatches the germline segment, possibly from a read error. The chain recombines TRBV18 with TRBJ1-2; D gene uncertain. The CDR3 contains 13 residues. The germline CDR1 and CDR2 sequences are KGHSH and LQKENI. CDR3 sequence reads: CASSPPETNTLYF. In DNA, the CDR3 is TGTGCCAGCTCACCTCCGGAGACGAACACTCTATACTTC.

This chain links TRBV15 with TRBJ2-1; no reliable D call. This CDR3 contains 16 residues. The germline gives CDR1 LNHNV, CDR2 YYDKDF (reference sequence). With 1 base removed from V and 0 bases from J, the gap between germline ends came to 10 bases. CDR3 sequence reads: CATSRGKLSSYNEQFF. The CDR3 nucleotides are TGTGCCACCAGCAGAGGCAAGTTGAGCTCCTACAATGAGCAGTTCTTC.

This rearrangement joins TRBV6-5 to TRBJ1-1; D not resolved. Deletions cut 8 bases from V and 4 bases from J, with 14 bases between. Germline lookup yields CDR1 MNHEY and CDR2 SVGAGI. CDR3 size: 13 residues. CDR3 nucleotides: TGTGCCAGCGGACGGATTACGATCACTGAAGCTTTCTTT. Amino acid sequence: CASGRITITEAFF.

The chain links TRBV6-6 to TRBJ2-1, with 9 bases aligning to TRBD2. This CDR3 region has 15 residues. V lost 6 bases and J lost 7; bases outside the gene matches: 10. Germline values: CDR1 MNHNY, CDR2 SVGAGI (reference sequence). CDR3 bases: TGTGCCAGCAGCTCCCGCGGGGGGGCTGGAAATGAGCAGTTCTTC. This translates into CASSSRGGAGNEQFF.

The gene calls are TRBV7-8 and TRBJ2-5; unclear D gene. Gene TRBJ2-7 matches the end of the DNA better, so the J call may be wrong. Germline assignment: CDR1 SGHVS and CDR2 FQNEAQ. This CDR3 contains 14 residues. DNA of the CDR3: TGTGCCAGCAGCCCCCGGTGGGTCTCCTACGAGCAGTACTTC. It translates to CASSPRWVSYEQYF.

The rearrangement uses TRBV30 and TRBJ2-2; 10 nucleotides line up with TRBD1. Germline-derived CDR1 and CDR2 are GTSNPN and SVGIG (reference sequence). The CDR3 runs 14 residues. J was trimmed by 6 bases and V by 3 bases; bases with no gene match: 4. CDR3 coding DNA: TGTGCCTGGAGAGGACAGGGGGGTGCCGGGGAGCTGTTTTTT. Its protein product is CAWRGQGGAGELFF.

V and J are TRBV28 and TRBJ2-7, with D unresolved. Germline values: CDR1 MDHEN, CDR2 SYDVKM. The germline V and J ends were trimmed by 4 bases and 2 bases, with 12 bases remaining between them. This CDR3 is 14 amino acids long. CDR3 in DNA: TGTGCCAGCAGTTCACGGGCCCCAACCTACGAGCAGTACTTC. Protein: CASSSRAPTYEQYF.

The chain recombines TRBV7-9 with TRBJ1-3; D ambiguous. Germline V lookup: CDR1 SEHNR, CDR2 FQNEAQ (reference sequence). Trimming stripped 4 bases from V and 4 bases from J, with 14 bases between. The CDR3 is 15 residues long. This CDR3 reads CASSSYRSRGNTIYF. CDR3 in DNA: TGTGCCAGCAGCTCCTACAGATCTCGGGGAAACACCATATATTTT.

In its sample, this clone was seen once. This chain connects TRBV9 to TRBJ1-3; D is unclear. CDR3 size: 13 residues. Germline assignment: CDR1 SGDLS and CDR2 YYNGEE. V was shortened by 4 bases and J by 6 bases, with 11 bases between the two germline ends. The CDR3 DNA is TGTGCCAGCAGCCCTAGTGTCGAAAACACCATATATTTT. Translated, it gives CASSPSVENTIYF.

The chain links TRBV30 to TRBJ1-2; D gene unclear. The V gene's germline CDR1 is GTSNPN and CDR2 SVGIG (reference sequence). The CDR3 length is 12 residues. The V end was cut by 8 bases, the J end by 8 bases, with 18 bases between. CDR3 sequence reads: CALDGTGGGYTF. CDR3 coding DNA: TGTGCCCTTGACGGTACTGGAGGGGGCTACACCTTC.

This chain links TRBV5-8 with TRBJ1-2; TRBD1 might be the D (6 bases). CDR3 length: 14 amino acids. With 0 bases removed from V and 8 bases from J, the gap between germline ends came to 14 bases. Germline-derived CDR1 and CDR2 are SGHTS and YDEGEE. The CDR3 loop reads CASSLVSGEKGYTF. In DNA form, the CDR3 reads TGTGCCAGCAGCTTGGTGTCAGGGGAGAAGGGCTACACCTTC.

The V and J genes are TRBV5-8 and TRBJ1-2; TRBD1 aligns across 7 bases. From germline, CDR1 is SGHTS and CDR2 YDEGEE. The CDR3 extends over 13 amino acids. V lost 6 bases, J lost 8 bases, and 10 bases stayed unmatched. The CDR3 region is CASTLDRTGGYTF. The CDR3 DNA reads as TGTGCCAGCACCCTCGACAGGACAGGAGGCTACACCTTC.

The chain carries TRBV4-3 and TRBJ2-7; TRBD2 matches at 11 bases. Looked up from germline, CDR1 is LGHNA and CDR2 is YSLEER. J gave up 1 base and V 1 base, and 0 bases lay outside the gene matches. CDR3 size: 15 residues. The CDR3 spells CASSQGLAGSYEQYF. CDR3 sequence (DNA): TGCGCCAGCAGCCAAGGACTAGCGGGGTCCTACGAGCAGTACTTC.

The chain employs TRBV5-4 and TRBJ2-5, with 7 nucleotides matching TRBD1. Germline CDR1 and CDR2: SGHNT and YYREEE (reference sequence). The ends lost 4 bases at V and 5 bases at J; junction bases unmatched: 11. The CDR3 runs to 15 residues. The CDR3 loop is CASSGVGQGVETQYF. The CDR3 DNA sequence: TGTGCCAGCAGCGGGGTGGGGCAGGGGGTGGAGACCCAGTACTTC.

V and J are TRBV28 and TRBJ2-3, with a possible D match to TRBD1 (8 bases). The CDR3 loop spans 16 amino acids. Germline V CDR1 and CDR2: MDHEN, SYDVKM. With 6 bases removed from V and 0 bases from J, the gap between germline ends came to 16 bases. CDR3 region: CASRSTGGGSTDTQYF. CDR3 nucleotide sequence: TGTGCCAGCAGATCTACAGGGGGGGGCAGCACAGATACGCAGTATTTT.

V and J are TRBV19 and TRBJ2-5; TRBD2 agrees at 10 bases. V trimming: 7 bases; J trimming: 7 bases; junction bases outside the gene matches: 12. The length of the CDR3 is 15 residues. In germline, CDR1 is LNHDA, CDR2 SQIVND (reference sequence). This CDR3 reads CASKLSGGPSGTQYF. The CDR3 coding sequence is TGTGCCAGTAAACTTAGCGGGGGGCCTTCGGGGACCCAGTACTTC.

This chain joins TRBV11-3 and TRBJ1-5; 10 bases agree with TRBD1. V dropped 0 bases and J dropped 4; count of bases not matched to a gene: 12. The germline V gene has CDR1 SGHNT and CDR2 YENEEA. This CDR3 region has 19 residues. The CDR3 nucleotides are TGTGCCAGCAGCTTAGATCGACAGGGGGCGAAATCGGGTAATCAGCCCCAGCATTTT. It encodes CASSLDRQGAKSGNQPQHF.

This clone was picked up a small number of times. The gene calls are TRBV9 and TRBJ2-2; 9 bases align to TRBD2. The CDR3 loop spans 16 amino acids. The ends lost 3 bases at V and 8 bases at J; junction bases unmatched: 11. Germline CDR1 SGDLS, CDR2 YYNGEE. CDR3 sequence (DNA): TGTGCCAGCAGCGAGGGGATAGCGGGAGCGGGAGGGGAGCTGTTTTTT. This translates into CASSEGIAGAGGELFF.

The V gene is TRBV7-8, the J gene TRBJ2-3; 10 nucleotides agree with TRBD2. Looked up from germline, CDR1 is SGHVS and CDR2 is FQNEAQ. The CDR3 is made up of 19 amino acids. V was clipped by 4 bases and J by 5 bases; unmatched bases: 18. The CDR3 coding sequence is TGTGCCAGCAGCTCGGCCCCAGCGGGGGGGCTCCTGAAAGGAGATACGCAGTATTTT. It yields the protein CASSSAPAGGLLKGDTQYF.

The V call is TRBV29-1, the J call TRBJ2-3, with 7 nucleotides matching TRBD1. V dropped 4 bases and J dropped 2; count of bases not matched to a gene: 9. The germline V gene encodes CDR1 SQVTM and CDR2 ANQGSEA. The CDR3 runs to 15 residues. The CDR3 here is CSVVPPGQHTDTQYF. The DNA of the CDR3 is TGCAGCGTTGTCCCCCCGGGACAGCACACAGATACGCAGTATTTT.

The V call is TRBV27, the J call TRBJ2-1; 8 bases line up with TRBD2. Germline lookup yields CDR1 MNHEY and CDR2 SMNVEV (reference sequence). Trimming at V came to 5 bases and at J to 8 bases, leaving 17 bases not matched to a gene. CDR3 size: 17 residues. CDR3 sequence reads: CASSPRPGLVIFDEQFF. The CDR3 DNA follows: TGTGCCAGCAGTCCCCGCCCGGGACTAGTAATTTTTGATGAGCAGTTCTTC.